The 26 T cell receptor beta chains below were found in one sample sequenced in a study of cytomegalovirus exposure and HLA in healthy donors. Generated by immunoSEQ multiplex PCR, the TCRdb table keeps only in-frame clones and is missing some. The sample lists about 330,000 clones; 75% to 90% were seen once. Specimen: PBMCs. These receptors were obtained from a woman aged 18-29 years in good health and CMV-seronegative.

The V gene is TRBV28, the J gene TRBJ2-7; 7 nucleotides line up with TRBD1. The germline CDR1 and CDR2 sequences are MDHEN and SYDVKM. V trimming: 4 bases; J trimming: 0 bases; junction bases outside the gene matches: 15. The CDR3 is 18 residues long. In nucleotides, the CDR3 is TGTGCCAGCAGTTATAGGGGGCTTCTAAGCTGGAGCTCCTACGAGCAGTACTTC. Its protein is CASSYRGLLSWSSYEQYF.

V usage is TRBV5-1 and J usage is TRBJ2-7, with TRBD2 matching 10 bases. Per germline, CDR1 SGHRS and CDR2 YFSETQ. Trimming removed 0 bases from V and 1 base from J; junction bases left unmatched: 7. There are 17 residues in the CDR3. The CDR3: CASSLGLAGVVSYEQYF. The CDR3 region has the DNA TGCGCCAGCAGCTTGGGGCTAGCGGGAGTGGTGTCCTACGAGCAGTACTTC. The full variable domain, in which reference TRBV5-1 and TRBJ2-7 provide the parts outside the CDR3, is KAGVTQTPRYLIKTRGQQVTLSCSPISGHRSVSWYQQTPGQGLQFLFEYFSETQRNKGNFPGRFSGRQFSNSRSEMNVSTLELGDSALYLCASSLGLAGVVSYEQYFGPGTRLTVT.

The chain couples TRBV7-9 to TRBJ1-5; D gene unclear. The V gene lost 4 bases and the J gene lost 10 bases, with 8 bases spanning the gap. CDR3 length equals 11 residues. The V gene's germline CDR1 is SEHNR and CDR2 FQNEAQ (reference sequence). CDR3 region: CASSSAGPQHF. CDR3 in DNA: TGTGCCAGCAGCTCTGCAGGTCCCCAGCATTTT.

The chain is built from TRBV28 and TRBJ1-5; unclear D gene. The CDR3 is 14 amino acids. Germline values: CDR1 MDHEN, CDR2 SYDVKM. V lost 3 bases and J 3 bases, leaving 9 bases between the germline ends. The CDR3 here is CASSLAGINQPQHF. The CDR3 DNA follows: TGTGCCAGCAGTTTGGCGGGGATCAATCAGCCCCAGCATTTT.

This clone showed up just a few times. The CDR3 region is CATARDRGTGVEKLFF. CDR3 sequence (DNA): TGTGCCACCGCGCGGGACCGCGGGACAGGGGTTGAAAAACTGTTTTTT. J is TRBJ1-4 and V is TRBV15; 10 bases are shared with TRBD1. The germline gives CDR1 LNHNV, CDR2 YYDKDF (reference sequence). The CDR3 covers 16 residues. J was trimmed by 7 bases and V by 8 bases; bases with no gene match: 13.

The chain has TRBV21-1 and TRBJ2-7; the table gives TRBD2 as D, unverified against the DNA. TRBV21-1 is flagged as a pseudogene. CDR3 length: 15 residues. CDR3 coding DNA: TGTGCCAGCAGCACGACTAGCGGGACGCCCTACGAGCAGTACTTC. It yields the protein CASSTTSGTPYEQYF.

This chain uses TRBV5-4 with TRBJ1-1; 8 bases are a match to TRBD1. V was clipped by 0 bases and J by 1 base; unmatched bases: 2. The CDR3 loop spans 15 amino acids. Germline CDR1 reads SGHNT; CDR2 reads YYREEE (reference sequence). This CDR3 reads CASSLGQGRNTEAFF. CDR3 DNA sequence: TGTGCCAGCAGCTTGGGACAGGGGCGGAACACTGAAGCTTTCTTT.

This clone was detected only a few times. This CDR3 reads CASSLQGGNTEAFF. CDR3 DNA: TGTGCCAGCAGCCTTCAGGGGGGGAACACTGAAGCTTTCTTT. This sequence joins TRBV14 and TRBJ1-1; 7 bases are a match to TRBD1. J lost 1 base, V lost 4 bases, and 3 bases had no gene match. CDR1 and CDR2 (germline): SGHDN, FVKESK. The CDR3 contains 14 residues.

The chain carries TRBV5-4 and TRBJ2-1; 11 positions match TRBD2. This CDR3 spans 16 amino acids. V was clipped by 4 bases and J by 0 bases; unmatched bases: 3. Germline CDR1 and CDR2: SGHNT and YYREEE (reference sequence). Here the CDR3 reads CASSATSGSSYNEQFF. The CDR3 DNA reads as TGTGCCAGCAGCGCCACTAGCGGGAGCTCCTACAATGAGCAGTTCTTC.

The CDR3 sequence is CASSPITASSGNTIYF. The CDR3 DNA reads as TGTGCCAGCTCACCAATTACAGCCAGCTCTGGAAACACCATATATTTT. This rearrangement joins TRBV18 to TRBJ1-3; unclear D gene. Germline CDR1 reads KGHSH; CDR2 reads LQKENI. Trimming left V 2 bases short and J 0 bases short, with 11 bases between. This CDR3 is built from 16 residues.

The chain combines TRBV11-1 with TRBJ2-6, with D maybe TRBD2 (6 bases). The CDR3 covers 16 residues. V lost 5 bases and J 4 bases, leaving 15 bases between the germline ends. Germline V gives CDR1 SGHAT, CDR2 FQDESV (reference sequence). The CDR3 sequence: CASSPRVGSGANVLTF. The CDR3 DNA follows: TGTGCCAGCAGCCCGAGGGTCGGGAGCGGGGCCAACGTCCTGACTTTC.

The chain has TRBV7-6 and TRBJ1-2, with D perhaps matching TRBD1 (6 bases). The CDR3 extends over 17 amino acids. V gave up 5 bases and J gave up 4 bases, with 23 bases separating them. CDR1 and CDR2 (germline): SGHVS, FNYEAQ. CDR3 DNA: TGTGCCAGCAGCCCACCGATCCGGACAGCTCCTCCCTATGGCTACACCTTC. This encodes CASSPPIRTAPPYGYTF.

The CDR3: CASSIPGTGVDEQYF. The CDR3 coding sequence is TGTGCCAGTAGTATACCCGGGACAGGGGTTGACGAGCAGTACTTC. The chain employs TRBV19 and TRBJ2-7; 10 bases align to TRBD1. The germline V gene has CDR1 LNHDA and CDR2 SQIVND (reference sequence). The CDR3 consists of 15 residues. The ends lost 2 bases at V and 5 bases at J; junction bases unmatched: 6.

For this clone: Other DNA sequences in this specimen translate into the identical CDR3. The chain joins TRBV18 to TRBJ2-2; 8 bases are shared with TRBD2. There are 15 residues in the CDR3. After removal of 0 bases from V and 6 bases from J, the junction contained 3 bases not matched to a gene. Germline lookup yields CDR1 KGHSH and CDR2 LQKENI. The CDR3 region is CASSPPGLGAGELFF. In DNA, the CDR3 is TGTGCCAGCTCACCACCGGGACTAGGGGCCGGGGAGCTGTTTTTT.

The chain uses TRBV10-3 and TRBJ2-1; 8 bases are a match to TRBD2. Germline V gives CDR1 ENHRY, CDR2 SYGVKD. The junction had 13 bases not matched to a gene; V was cut back by 9 bases and J by 6 bases. The CDR3 runs 15 residues. CDR3 in amino acids: CAIASGSQAPNEQFF. The DNA for the CDR3 is TGTGCCATTGCTAGCGGGTCCCAGGCCCCCAATGAGCAGTTCTTC.

This clone was counted between two and nine times. The chain employs TRBV11-3 and TRBJ2-1; D possibly corresponds to TRBD1 (6 bases). The CDR3 is 15 amino acids. In germline, CDR1 is SGHNT, CDR2 YENEEA. V was clipped by 5 bases and J by 8 bases, with 19 bases between them. CDR3 DNA: TGTGCCAGCAGCCACGGAAGGACAGTATTCGATGAGCAGTTCTTC. Residues: CASSHGRTVFDEQFF. The full variable domain, in which reference TRBV11-3 and TRBJ2-1 provide the parts outside the CDR3, is EAGVVQSPRYKIIEKKQPVAFWCNPISGHNTLYWYLQNLGQGPELLIRYENEEAVDDSQLPKDRFSAERLKGVDSTLKIQPAELGDSAVYLCASSHGRTVFDEQFFGPGTRLTVL.

The CDR3 coding sequence is TGTGCCAGCAGTTTAGGGTTAGCGGGGACGAACACCGGGGAGCTGTTTTTT. The encoded protein is CASSLGLAGTNTGELFF. This rearrangement joins TRBV28 to TRBJ2-2; TRBD2 aligns across 8 bases. There are 17 residues in the CDR3. CDR1 is MDHEN and CDR2 is SYDVKM in the germline V gene. Trimming at V came to 2 bases and at J to 0 bases, leaving 5 bases not matched to a gene.

The chain couples TRBV29-1 to TRBJ2-7, with 11 bases identical to TRBD1. The V gene's germline CDR1 is SQVTM and CDR2 ANQGSEA. Trimming cost V 6 bases and J 6 bases; bases outside gene matches: 13. CDR3 length: 15 amino acids. The CDR3 spells CSVADRGRRGPEQYF. In nucleotides, the CDR3 is TGCAGCGTCGCGGACAGGGGGCGCCGGGGTCCCGAGCAGTACTTC.

This chain joins TRBV5-4 and TRBJ2-4, with a weak D call TRBD2 (6 bases). V lost 3 bases and J 6 bases, leaving 10 bases between the germline ends. CDR1 is SGHNT, CDR2 YYREEE, per germline (reference sequence). This CDR3 contains 13 residues. CDR3 loop: CASSSQAGNIQYF. CDR3 in DNA: TGTGCCAGCAGCTCCCAAGCGGGAAACATTCAGTACTTC.

The chain employs TRBV4-2 and TRBJ2-7, with TRBD2 matching over 7 bases. The CDR3 contains 15 residues. From germline, CDR1 is LGHNA and CDR2 YNFKEQ. Trimming took 4 bases from V and 3 from J; bases not matched to a gene: 9. CDR3 DNA: TGTGCCAGCAGCCCCGGGGCTAGCGGAGGCTACGAGCAGTACTTC. This codes for CASSPGASGGYEQYF.

This chain uses TRBV11-2 with TRBJ2-1; maybe TRBD2 (6 bases). V was clipped by 5 bases and J by 9 bases, with 20 bases between them. Per the germline V gene, CDR1 is SGHAT and CDR2 is FQNNGV. The CDR3 is 15 residues long. The CDR3 region has the DNA TGTGCCAGCAGCCACACTAGCAATCGGGACGGTGAGCAGTTCTTC. As protein: CASSHTSNRDGEQFF. Supplemented by reference TRBV11-2 and TRBJ2-1, the full variable domain reads EAGVAQSPRYKIIEKRQSVAFWCNPISGHATLYWYQQILGQGPKLLIQFQNNGVVDDSQLPKDRFSAERLKGVDSTLKIQPAKLEDSAVYLCASSHTSNRDGEQFFGPGTRLTVL.

This chain joins TRBV27 and TRBJ2-5; D not certain. V lost 10 bases, J lost 5 bases, and 17 bases lay in between. The CDR3 is 13 residues long. Germline V gene sequence: CDR1 MNHEY, CDR2 SMNVEV (reference sequence). CDR3 region: CAKRGRHGETQYF. Here the CDR3 DNA reads TGTGCCAAACGAGGTAGGCACGGGGAGACCCAGTACTTC.

The chain recombines TRBV28 with TRBJ2-7, with D tentatively TRBD1 (6 bases). The CDR3 length is 15 residues. V lost 3 bases, J lost 4 bases, and 16 bases lay in between. The germline V gene encodes CDR1 MDHEN and CDR2 SYDVKM. CDR3 bases: TGTGCCAGCAGTTTCCGGGACACCGAAATTTACGAGCAGTACTTC. It translates to CASSFRDTEIYEQYF.

On this clone: Other DNA variants within this sample encode the same CDR3. The chain recombines TRBV6-5 with TRBJ2-7, with TRBD1 as a possible D gene (6 bases). This CDR3 is built from 14 residues. Trimming removed 0 bases from V and 5 bases from J, with 11 bases in between. The V gene's germline CDR1 is MNHEY and CDR2 SVGAGI. The CDR3 DNA is TGTGCCAGCAGTTACTCTTACAGGGAAAACGAGCAGTACTTC. Its translation: CASSYSYRENEQYF.

This clone has just one count. This chain joins TRBV4-3 and TRBJ1-4, with D possibly being TRBD1 (5 bases). Germline V gene lookup returns CDR1 LGHNA and CDR2 YSLEER. V lost 4 bases, J lost 8 bases, and 8 bases lay in between. The length of the CDR3 is 12 residues. The CDR3 DNA sequence: TGCGCCAGCAGCCCAGGGCGCGAAAAACTGTTTTTT. Translated, it gives CASSPGREKLFF.

J is TRBJ1-2 and V is TRBV7-4; TRBD1 aligns across 7 bases. The V and J ends lost 6 bases and 2 bases, in that order; junction bases with no gene match: 3. Per germline, CDR1 SGHVT and CDR2 SQSDAQ. This CDR3 region has 13 residues. Here the CDR3 reads CASRIQGNYGYTF. As DNA, the CDR3 is TGTGCCAGCAGGATACAGGGGAACTATGGCTACACCTTC.